A selection of T cell receptor beta chains follows, all from one sample in a study of control samples from healthy donors and cancer patients. Clones were sequenced by immunoSEQ multiplex PCR, and TCRdb holds only the in-frame ones, with some missing. This repertoire shows 95,000 to 150,000 clones, around 88% found once; its top ten account for roughly 3.3%. The sample was blood. The receptors were gathered from a man aged 40-55 years in good health. The conserved cysteine and the conserved F or W are not part of the CDR3 here.

CDR3: ASSQGTGSFGNTIY
V: TRBV3-1/TRBV3-2
length: 14
J: TRBJ1-3

CDR3: ACNQGVHTEAF
V: TRBV30
length: 11
J: TRBJ1-1

CDR3: ASSQLAGATGELF
V: TRBV3-1/TRBV3-2
length: 13
J: TRBJ2-2

CDR3: ASRYQRTSNYGYT
V: TRBV7-2
length: 13
J: TRBJ1-2

CDR3: ASSYRDRGSNQPQH
V: TRBV6-2/TRBV6-3
length: 14
J: TRBJ1-5

CDR3: ASSPGSPYEQY
V: TRBV7-6
length: 11
J: TRBJ2-7

CDR3: ASSFSSTDTQY
V: TRBV12-3/TRBV12-4
length: 11
J: TRBJ2-3

CDR3: ASSPLGQGPSYEQY
V: TRBV4-1
length: 14
J: TRBJ2-7

CDR3: SVEALAGGSYEQY
V: TRBV29-1
length: 13
J: TRBJ2-7

CDR3: ASSHAKGGGGNQPQH
V: TRBV6-2/TRBV6-3
length: 15
J: TRBJ1-5

CDR3: ASSRTVSTDTQY
V: TRBV19
length: 12
J: TRBJ2-3

CDR3: ASSGPGNNQPQH
V: TRBV2
length: 12
J: TRBJ1-5

CDR3: SAGGGMNTEAF
V: TRBV29-1
length: 11
J: TRBJ1-1

CDR3: ASSFGYGYT
V: TRBV5-4
length: 9
J: TRBJ1-2

CDR3: ASSYWNSYNEQF
V: TRBV6-2/TRBV6-3
length: 12
J: TRBJ2-1

CDR3: ASSIRRGQGDQPQH
V: TRBV19
length: 14
J: TRBJ1-5

CDR3: ASSLGGGSTGELF
V: TRBV5-1
length: 13
J: TRBJ2-2

CDR3: ASSTTDTIEQY
V: TRBV19
length: 11
J: TRBJ2-7

CDR3: ASSLVGQGKVNYGYT
V: TRBV11-3
length: 15
J: TRBJ1-2

CDR3: ASSFSGTGAGYTEAF
V: TRBV5-1
length: 15
J: TRBJ1-1

CDR3: ASRLQVNTEAF
V: TRBV7-3
length: 11
J: TRBJ1-1

CDR3: ASSLEFEGRGEKLF
V: TRBV5-1
length: 14
J: TRBJ1-4

CDR3: ASSPIRGTGELF
V: TRBV6-4
length: 12
J: TRBJ2-2

CDR3: ASRRLAGRGETQY
V: TRBV7-7
length: 13
J: TRBJ2-5

CDR3: ASMTPGRSNQPQH
V: TRBV6-6
length: 13
J: TRBJ1-5

CDR3: ASSEWMGQGNSPLH
V: TRBV6-1
length: 14
J: TRBJ1-6

CDR3: ASSQSDRGEQY
V: TRBV3-1/TRBV3-2
length: 11
J: TRBJ2-7

CDR3: ASGLPTGWNEQF
V: TRBV12-5
length: 12
J: TRBJ2-1

CDR3: ASTGQRGSGYNEQF
V: TRBV19
length: 14
J: TRBJ2-1

CDR3: ASSRAGTANYGYT
V: TRBV7-8
length: 13
J: TRBJ1-2

CDR3: ASSFGTGGYEQF
V: TRBV5-6
length: 12
J: TRBJ2-1

CDR3: ASSSLAGPYEQY
V: TRBV5-1
length: 12
J: TRBJ2-7

CDR3: ASSPGQANYFGYT
V: TRBV18
length: 13
J: TRBJ1-2

CDR3: ASSITGQGAWEQY
V: TRBV19
length: 13
J: TRBJ2-7

CDR3: ASRSSTGGDGYT
V: TRBV5-1
length: 12
J: TRBJ1-2

CDR3: ASSSHYSAF
V: TRBV12-3/TRBV12-4
length: 9
J: TRBJ1-1

CDR3: ASSPDTFNTEAF
V: TRBV7-9
length: 12
J: TRBJ1-1

CDR3: ASSSLVGPQPQH
V: TRBV6-2/TRBV6-3
length: 12
J: TRBJ1-5

CDR3: ATKTLALTGELF
V: TRBV10-2
length: 12
J: TRBJ2-2

CDR3: ASSETYREAKNIQY
V: TRBV4-1
length: 14
J: TRBJ2-4

CDR3: ASSYRQNYGYT
V: TRBV6-2/TRBV6-3
length: 11
J: TRBJ1-2

CDR3: ASGSRQGGEKLF
V: TRBV12-5
length: 12
J: TRBJ1-4

CDR3: ASSLVGRGETQY
V: TRBV7-8
length: 12
J: TRBJ2-5

CDR3: ASSLYQGNYEQY
V: TRBV7-2
length: 12
J: TRBJ2-7

CDR3: ASSSRRGEAKNIQY
V: TRBV5-4
length: 14
J: TRBJ2-4

CDR3: ASSQVLRERSQPQH
V: TRBV4-1
length: 14
J: TRBJ1-5

CDR3: ASSLPGTNTGELF
V: TRBV7-2
length: 13
J: TRBJ2-2

CDR3: ASSSTATYGYT
V: TRBV7-2
length: 11
J: TRBJ1-2

CDR3: ASSLGKVEQY
V: TRBV12-3/TRBV12-4
length: 10
J: TRBJ2-7